This T cell receptor (beta chain) was found in a study of T cell clones after liver transplantation (dated by TCRdb to between 2018 and 2020). At the level of the whole study: The samples were obtained from ITN030ST, a randomized trial that attempted immunosuppression withdrawal within 2 years after liver transplantation. Donor-reactive T cell clones were identified by TCRbeta sequencing after a pre-transplant mixed lymphocyte reaction and then tracked in post-transplant blood. Third party-reactive TCRbeta sequences from pre-transplant MLRs were also identified as an antigen-independent comparator for donor-reactive sequences. Of the eight recipients, three were HCV-positive, while the remaining recipients had been transplanted for non-autoimmune, non-viral indications. The subjects received no induction therapy and were kept on standard immunosuppression until randomization at 12-24 months post-transplant. Tolerance was defined as complete immunosuppression withdrawal for at least one year with no rise in liver enzymes beyond twice the upper limit of normal. Blood samples were collected pre-transplant, pre-randomization before withdrawal, and post-randomization after either full withdrawal or failed withdrawal. Of the 8 liver transplant recipients making up the studied cohort, 3 were classified as tolerant and 5 as non-tolerant.

General conclusions and limits of the study: In 5 of 8 subjects, regardless of tolerance or HCV status, circulating donor-reactive CD4 TCRbeta sequences dropped significantly post-transplant. The conclusions were preliminary, being limited by small, heterogeneous patient numbers and by non-standardized post-transplant time points. Because no allograft tissue specimens were available, donor-reactive T cells may have migrated into the graft instead of being deleted. Low numbers of available donor cells limited the measurable donor-reactive repertoire in two subjects. A greater decline was seen for donor-reactive sequences than for third party-reactive sequences, suggesting partial antigen-specific deletion unrelated to withdrawal success. When repertoire turnover was accounted for, significantly reduced detection of donor-reactive sequences was found in 7 of 8 subjects for CD4 and in 8 of 8 subjects for CD8.

The CDR3 sequence holds 14 residues, the cysteine and phenylalanine included. Only the CDR3 part of the read is kept: 42 bases, read in frame from the first base. Cut back by 5 bases and 2 bases, the V and J ends lie 10 bases apart. In the germline V gene, CDR1 corresponds to MNHNS and CDR2 to SASEGT. A note on this clone: Its antigen remains unidentified. Base-call qualities are not available, and no considerably larger clone is one nucleotide away.

Using immunoSEQ, frozen genomic DNA was subjected to high-throughput TCRbeta CDR3 sequencing, a process that included PCR amplification, mapping, bias correction and internal controls. Concerning the study's data processing: Only productive rearrangements were retained, with each unique TCRbeta sequence defined by its CDR3 nucleotide sequence together with its V and J gene. Donor-reactive sequences required at least 5-fold expansion in CFSE-low cells versus unstimulated pre-transplant cells and at least 0.01% frequency. Minimum frequency thresholds were set for each subject on the basis of the unstimulated sample with the lowest template count, so that a detection power of at least 90% was ensured. Jensen-Shannon divergence between the top 1000 TCRbeta sequences post- versus pre-transplant served as the measure of repertoire turnover. Two-sided Fisher's exact tests were used to test for changes in how often donor-reactive sequences were detected. TCRdb took over this immuneACCESS table, retaining in-frame rearrangements with V and J assigned. Such tables are incomplete; in checked studies, under half of the missing clones stem from an unresolved V gene, and the remainder is unexplained. From that table come the V and J calls and clone size; the DNA was used to work out D and trimming. This sample gives fewer than 110,000 clones in total; approximately 79% of them show up just once. The top ten constitute 2.5% to 3% of the sample.

Thawed unstimulated PBMCs were stained for CD3, CD4 and CD8 and FACS-sorted into CD3+CD4+ and CD3+CD8+ populations. Each of the 8 studied subjects was randomized to immunosuppression withdrawal. The Qiagen DNeasy Blood and Tissue Kit was used for isolation of genomic DNA. Recombination joined TRBV6-1 with TRBJ1-5; a weak D assignment points to TRBD1 (5 bases agree). This clonotype was obtained from a human patient who received a liver transplant. Some T cells seen after a transplant may have their origin in the graft donor. Specimen: CD4+ T cells from blood, collected approximately 43 months after liver transplant. In nucleotide form, the sequence is TGTGCCAGCAGTTCCGACAGAGGCAATCAGCCCCAGCATTTT. This is translated as CASSSDRGNQPQHF.